This TCR beta chain was recovered during a study of PD-1 blockade in classical Hodgkin lymphoma. Study overall: Patients were treated with nivolumab at 3 mg/kg, and this was given intravenously every 2 weeks. General study findings and limits: Baseline diversity resembling that of newly diagnosed patients was seen in complete responders.

Generated by immunoSEQ multiplex PCR, the TCRdb table keeps only in-frame clones and is missing some. Among just under 45,000 clones listed, 55% to 80% were seen once. As for this clone: Its matching antigen is unknown.

As to time point: cycle 4 day 1 (C4D1), after 6 weeks of nivolumab. Each patient relapsed following autologous stem cell transplantation, and prior brentuximab vedotin exposure differed. The receptor's source is a human donor with classical Hodgkin lymphoma. Sequenced here: peripheral blood mononuclear cells (PBMCs), sampled before the fourth cycle of nivolumab.

The CDR3 here is CASSQDRAVLNEKLFF. CDR3 nucleotide sequence: TGTGCCAGCAGCCAAGATCGGGCCGTGCTTAATGAAAAACTGTTTTTT. The chain couples TRBV4-2 to TRBJ1-4; D is unresolved. The CDR3 is 16 amino acids. Between the trimmed V and J ends, which lost 0 bases and 4 bases, there was a span of 12 bases. Looked up from germline, CDR1 is LGHNA and CDR2 is YNFKEQ.